A selection of T cell receptor beta chains follows, all from one sample in a study of blood T cells in healthy people across ages. TCRdb ran MiXCR on the 5' RACE reads and lists one entry per CDR3 protein. The table lists 1.5 million to 2 million distinct CDR3 sequences, around 42% of them singletons, with under 25% in the top ten. Sequenced: blood. The receptors were gathered from a human donor in good health. Each CDR3 is given with its conserved first and last residue. The order of the fields is CDR3 protein, CDR3 DNA, J gene, D gene, clone size, V gene. The D gene is left open where the match is weak. Where a row states a size, it is once, few, many or the class of an expanded clone; other rows omit it.

CASGSQGRDSNQPQHF | TGTGCTAGTGGTTCGCAGGGAAGGGATAGCAATCAGCCCCAGCATTTT | TRBJ1-5 | - | - | TRBV12-5
CSSTTGKAGGYTF | TGCAGTAGCACAACAGGGAAAGCGGGAGGCTACACCTTC | TRBJ1-2 | - | few | TRBV20-1
CASSSDYYTQYF | TGTGCCAGCAGCTCCGACTATTATACGCAGTATTTT | TRBJ2-3 | - | few | TRBV7-2
CASLGPKNIQYF | TGTGCCAGCTTAGGGCCCAAAAACATTCAGTACTTC | TRBJ2-4 | - | - | TRBV7-9
CASSLETSGRLEQYF | TGTGCCAGCAGCTTAGAGACTAGCGGGAGATTAGAGCAGTACTTC | TRBJ2-7 | TRBD2 | - | TRBV7-8
CSVEWPRGKLFF | TGCAGCGTTGAATGGCCGAGGGGCAAACTGTTTTTT | TRBJ1-4 | - | - | TRBV29-1
CASSPAGGFHYGYTF | TGTGCCAGCAGCCCGGCAGGGGGCTTTCACTATGGCTACACCTTC | TRBJ1-2 | TRBD1 | - | TRBV7-9
CASSSRWTVGQETQYF | TGTGCCAGCAGCTCCAGGTGGACGGTGGGGCAAGAGACCCAGTACTTC | TRBJ2-5 | - | - | TRBV7-2
CASSLEGFSNLPQHF | TGTGCCAGCAGCTTAGAGGGGTTTAGCAATCTGCCCCAGCATTTT | TRBJ1-5 | - | - | TRBV7-2
CASSLRAAGQDNQPQYF | TGTGCCAGCAGCCTTAGAGCGGCAGGGCAAGACAATCAGCCCCAGTATTTT | TRBJ2-3 | - | - | TRBV7-8
CSVEVSPVPRYGYTF | TGCAGCGTTGAAGTCTCCCCCGTTCCTCGCTATGGCTACACCTTC | TRBJ1-2 | - | - | TRBV29-1
CSASRGPELYNEQFF | TGCAGTGCTAGCAGAGGGCCTGAACTTTACAATGAGCAGTTCTTC | TRBJ2-1 | - | - | TRBV20-1
CASSPLAASYEQYF | TGTGCCAGCAGTCCTCTAGCTGCCTCCTACGAGCAGTACTTC | TRBJ2-7 | - | few | TRBV12-3/TRBV12-4
CASKTGAWEKLFF | TGTGCCAGCAAGACAGGGGCATGGGAAAAACTGTTTTTT | TRBJ1-4 | TRBD1 | - | TRBV12-3/TRBV12-4
CASSLFEGYEQYF | TGTGCTAGCAGCTTATTTGAGGGGTACGAGCAGTACTTC | TRBJ2-7 | - | - | TRBV7-7
CSARTENIQYF | TGCAGTGCTAGGACGGAAAACATTCAGTACTTC | TRBJ2-4 | - | - | TRBV20-1
CSARTGDGFNYGYTF | TGCAGTGCTAGGACAGGGGACGGGTTTAACTATGGCTACACCTTC | TRBJ1-2 | TRBD1 | - | TRBV20-1
CASSSDRGEDEKLFF | TGTGCCAGCAGTTCGGACAGGGGGGAGGATGAAAAACTGTTTTTT | TRBJ1-4 | TRBD1 | - | TRBV12-3/TRBV12-4